The TCR beta chain under discussion was sequenced for a study of technical replicates of blood from a few donors. The CDR3 runs to 14 residues. V lost 5 bases to trimming and J lost 5 bases; unmatched junction nucleotides: 8. In germline, CDR1 is SGHTA, CDR2 FQGNSA. Using immunoSEQ multiplex PCR, the repertoire was profiled, and TCRdb retains in-frame clones only, with some absent. Of 50,000 to 70,000 clones listed, around 87% were seen once; the top ten hold 4.6%. This chain joins TRBV7-2 and TRBJ2-5; 7 bases line up with TRBD2. The sequence was collected from a human donor in good health. Some clones in this sample may be carry-over from other donors' samples. Sequencing was carried out using PBMCs. The CDR3 is CASSRERGRETQYF. In DNA, the CDR3 is TGTGCCAGCAGCCGCGAGCGGGGTCGGGAGACCCAGTACTTC.